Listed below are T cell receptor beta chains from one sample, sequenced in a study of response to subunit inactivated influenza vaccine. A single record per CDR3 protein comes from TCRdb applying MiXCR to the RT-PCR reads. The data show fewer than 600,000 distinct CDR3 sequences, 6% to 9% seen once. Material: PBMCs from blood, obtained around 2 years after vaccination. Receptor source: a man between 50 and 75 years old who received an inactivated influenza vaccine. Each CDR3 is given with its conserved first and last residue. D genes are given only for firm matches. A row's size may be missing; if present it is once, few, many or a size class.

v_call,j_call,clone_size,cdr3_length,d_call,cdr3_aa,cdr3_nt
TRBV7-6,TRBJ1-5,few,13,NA,CATSDRENQPQHF,TGTGCCACCTCGGACAGAGAGAATCAGCCCCAGCATTTT
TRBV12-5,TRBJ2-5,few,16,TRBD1,CASGLFGTGALGTQYF,TGTGCTAGTGGTTTGTTTGGGACAGGGGCCTTGGGGACCCAGTACTTC
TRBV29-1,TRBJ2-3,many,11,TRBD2,CSARGADTQYF,TGCAGCGCCCGGGGGGCAGATACGCAGTATTTT
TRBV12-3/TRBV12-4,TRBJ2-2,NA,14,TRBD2,CASKAGGDTGELFF,TGTGCCAGCAAGGCCGGGGGGGACACCGGGGAGCTGTTTTTT
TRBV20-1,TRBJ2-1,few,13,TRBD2,CSATSGSSDEQFF,TGCAGTGCTACAAGCGGGAGCAGCGATGAGCAGTTCTTC
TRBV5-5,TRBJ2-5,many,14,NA,CASTLRGLQETQYF,TGTGCCAGCACGCTTCGGGGATTACAAGAGACCCAGTACTTC
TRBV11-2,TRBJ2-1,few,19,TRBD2,CASSLHRGLAIFGVDEQFF,TGTGCCAGCAGCTTACACCGAGGACTAGCTATCTTTGGAGTCGATGAGCAGTTCTTC
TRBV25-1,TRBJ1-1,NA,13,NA,CASRRDTNTEAFF,TGTGCCAGCAGGAGGGACACCAACACTGAAGCTTTCTTT
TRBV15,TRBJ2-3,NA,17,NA,CATSGREGPVFTDTQYF,TGTGCCACCAGCGGCAGAGAGGGACCCGTTTTCACAGATACGCAGTATTTT
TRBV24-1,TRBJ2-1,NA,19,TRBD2,CATSAPPGTSGPTYNEQFF,TGTGCCACCAGTGCTCCTCCCGGGACTAGCGGACCTACCTACAATGAGCAGTTCTTC